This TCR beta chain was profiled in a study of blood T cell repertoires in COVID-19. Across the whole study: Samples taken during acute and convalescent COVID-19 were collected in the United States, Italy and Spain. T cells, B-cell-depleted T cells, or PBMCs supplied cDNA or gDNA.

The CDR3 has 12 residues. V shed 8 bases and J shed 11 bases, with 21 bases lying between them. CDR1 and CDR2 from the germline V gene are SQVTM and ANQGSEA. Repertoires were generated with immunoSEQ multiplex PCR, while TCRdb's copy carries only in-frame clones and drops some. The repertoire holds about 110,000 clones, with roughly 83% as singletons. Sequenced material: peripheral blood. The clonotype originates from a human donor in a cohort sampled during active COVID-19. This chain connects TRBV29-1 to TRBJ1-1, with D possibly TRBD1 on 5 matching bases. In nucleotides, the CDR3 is TGCAGCTTCTCCCCCCGGGGGGGGGACGCTTTCTTT. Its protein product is CSFSPRGGDAFF.